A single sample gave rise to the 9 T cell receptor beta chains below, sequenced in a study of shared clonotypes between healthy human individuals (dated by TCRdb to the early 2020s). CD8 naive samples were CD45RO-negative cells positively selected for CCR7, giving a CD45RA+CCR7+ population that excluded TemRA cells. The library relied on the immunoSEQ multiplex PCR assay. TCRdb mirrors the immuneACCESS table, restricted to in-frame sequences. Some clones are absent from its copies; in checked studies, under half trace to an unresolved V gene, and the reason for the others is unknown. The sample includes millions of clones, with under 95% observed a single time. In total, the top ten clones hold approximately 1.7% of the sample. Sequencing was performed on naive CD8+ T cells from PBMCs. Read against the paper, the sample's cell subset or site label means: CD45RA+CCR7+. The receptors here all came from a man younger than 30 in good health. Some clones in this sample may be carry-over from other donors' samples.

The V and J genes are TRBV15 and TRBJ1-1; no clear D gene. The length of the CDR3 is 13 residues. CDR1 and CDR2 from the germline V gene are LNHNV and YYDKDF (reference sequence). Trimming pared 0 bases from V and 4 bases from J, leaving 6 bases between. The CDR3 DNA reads TGTGCCACCAGCAGAGATTCGGCCACTGAAGCTTTCTTT. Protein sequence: CATSRDSATEAFF.

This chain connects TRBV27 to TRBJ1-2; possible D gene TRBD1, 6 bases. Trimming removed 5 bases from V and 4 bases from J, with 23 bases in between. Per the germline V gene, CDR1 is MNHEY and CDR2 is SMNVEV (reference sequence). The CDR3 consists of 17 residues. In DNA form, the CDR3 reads TGTGCCAGCAGTCTCAGCCTGACCAGGGGAGGAGGCTATGGCTACACCTTC. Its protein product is CASSLSLTRGGGYGYTF.

CDR3 bases: TGTGCCAGCAGCCTAGGACGGGGGACCGGGGAGCTGTTTTTT. This gives the protein CASSLGRGTGELFF. The V gene is TRBV9, the J gene TRBJ2-2, with D perhaps TRBD2 (6 bases). From germline, CDR1 is SGDLS and CDR2 YYNGEE. Trimming left V 4 bases short and J 5 bases short, with 12 bases between. The CDR3 is 14 residues long.

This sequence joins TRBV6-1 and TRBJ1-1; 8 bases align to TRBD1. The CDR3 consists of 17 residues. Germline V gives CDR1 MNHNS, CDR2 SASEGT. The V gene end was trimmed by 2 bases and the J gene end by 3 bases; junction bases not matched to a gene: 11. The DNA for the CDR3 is TGTGCCAGCAGTGAAAATGACAGGGGTTGGGGGGACACTGAAGCTTTCTTT. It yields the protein CASSENDRGWGDTEAFF.

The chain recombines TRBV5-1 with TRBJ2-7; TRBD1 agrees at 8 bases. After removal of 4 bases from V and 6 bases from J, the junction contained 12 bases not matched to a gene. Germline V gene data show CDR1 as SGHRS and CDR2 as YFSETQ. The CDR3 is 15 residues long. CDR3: CASSRHGTGPVEQYF. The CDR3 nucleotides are TGCGCCAGCAGCAGACACGGGACAGGACCGGTCGAGCAGTACTTC. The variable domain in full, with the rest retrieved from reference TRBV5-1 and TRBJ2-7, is KAGVTQTPRYLIKTRGQQVTLSCSPISGHRSVSWYQQTPGQGLQFLFEYFSETQRNKGNFPGRFSGRQFSNSRSEMNVSTLELGDSALYLCASSRHGTGPVEQYFGPGTRLTVT.

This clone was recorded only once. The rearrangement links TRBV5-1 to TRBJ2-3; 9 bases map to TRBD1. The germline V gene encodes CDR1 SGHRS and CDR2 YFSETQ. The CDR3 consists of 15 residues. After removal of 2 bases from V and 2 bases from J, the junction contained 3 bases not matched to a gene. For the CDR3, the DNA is TGCGCCAGCAGCTTTGGGACAGGGTTCACAGATACGCAGTATTTT. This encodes CASSFGTGFTDTQYF.

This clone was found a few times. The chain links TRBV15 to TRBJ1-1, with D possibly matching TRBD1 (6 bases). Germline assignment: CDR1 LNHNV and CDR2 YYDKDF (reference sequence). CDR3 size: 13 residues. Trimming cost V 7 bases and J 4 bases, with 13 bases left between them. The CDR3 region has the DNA TGTGCCACCACAGCGGGGGCCGGCACTGAAGCTTTCTTT. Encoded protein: CATTAGAGTEAFF.

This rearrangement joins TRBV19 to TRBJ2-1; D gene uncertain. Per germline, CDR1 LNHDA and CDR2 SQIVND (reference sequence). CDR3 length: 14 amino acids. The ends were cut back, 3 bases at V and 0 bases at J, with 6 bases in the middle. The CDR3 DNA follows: TGTGCCAGTAGTATGGTAGTCTCCTACAATGAGCAGTTCTTC. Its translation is CASSMVVSYNEQFF.

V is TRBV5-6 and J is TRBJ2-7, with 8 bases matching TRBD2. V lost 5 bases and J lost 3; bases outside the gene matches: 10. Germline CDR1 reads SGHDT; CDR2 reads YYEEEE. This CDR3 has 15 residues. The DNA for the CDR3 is TGTGCCAGCAGTTTAGCGGGAAACCGCCACTACGAGCAGTACTTC. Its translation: CASSLAGNRHYEQYF.